The sequence of this T cell receptor beta chain was determined in a study of cytomegalovirus exposure and HLA in healthy donors. The PCR had 60 Vbeta and 13 Jbeta primers. The repertoire was sequenced with immunoSEQ multiplex PCR; TCRdb's copy has only in-frame clones and lacks some. Among 150,000 to 180,000 clones listed, approximately 80% were seen once. The CDR3 is made up of 13 amino acids. Per the germline V gene, CDR1 is SNHLY and CDR2 is FYNNEI. V lost 6 bases to trimming and J lost 7 bases; unmatched junction nucleotides: 6. This TCR was recovered from a man younger than 40 in good health and CMV-seropositive. The genes are TRBV2 and TRBJ1-2; the match to TRBD1 covers 9 bases. Sample: PBMCs. The CDR3 DNA reads as TGTGCCAGCAGAATACAGGGGGCGCTTGGCTACACCTTC. It yields the protein CASRIQGALGYTF.